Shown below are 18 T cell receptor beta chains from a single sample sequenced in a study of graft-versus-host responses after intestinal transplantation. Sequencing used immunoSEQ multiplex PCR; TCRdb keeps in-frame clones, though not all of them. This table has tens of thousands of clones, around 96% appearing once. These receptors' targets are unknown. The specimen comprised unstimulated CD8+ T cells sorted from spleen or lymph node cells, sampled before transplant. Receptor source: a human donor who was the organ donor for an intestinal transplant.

The CDR3 sequence is CAWTDDTTRAEAFF. CDR3 DNA: TGTGCCTGGACGGACGATACAACGAGGGCTGAAGCTTTCTTT. V usage is TRBV30 and J usage is TRBJ1-1; D gene uncertain. In germline, CDR1 is GTSNPN, CDR2 SVGIG (reference sequence). V gave up 4 bases and J gave up 6 bases, with 18 bases separating them. This CDR3 is 14 amino acids long.

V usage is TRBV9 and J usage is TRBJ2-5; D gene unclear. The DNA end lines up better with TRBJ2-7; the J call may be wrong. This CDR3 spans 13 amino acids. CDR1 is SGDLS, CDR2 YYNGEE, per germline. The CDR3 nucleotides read TGTGCCAGCAGCGGAGAAAGCTCCTACGAGCAGTACTTC. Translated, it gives CASSGESSYEQYF.

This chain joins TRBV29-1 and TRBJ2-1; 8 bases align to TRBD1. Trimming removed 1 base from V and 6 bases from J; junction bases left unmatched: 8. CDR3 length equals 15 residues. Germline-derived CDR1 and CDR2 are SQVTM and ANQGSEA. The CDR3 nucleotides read TGCAGCGTTGAAGGACCAGGGGGCTCTTTCAATGAGCAGTTCTTC. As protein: CSVEGPGGSFNEQFF.

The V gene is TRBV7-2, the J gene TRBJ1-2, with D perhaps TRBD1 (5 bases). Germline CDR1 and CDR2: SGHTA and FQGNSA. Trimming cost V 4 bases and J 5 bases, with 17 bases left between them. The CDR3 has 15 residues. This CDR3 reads CASSSSFGDGYGYTF. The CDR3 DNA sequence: TGTGCCAGCAGCTCTAGCTTCGGGGACGGTTATGGCTACACCTTC.

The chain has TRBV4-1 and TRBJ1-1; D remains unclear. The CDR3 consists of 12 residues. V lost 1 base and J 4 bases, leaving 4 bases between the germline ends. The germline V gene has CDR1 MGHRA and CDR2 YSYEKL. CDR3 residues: CASSQVSTEAFF. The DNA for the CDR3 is TGCGCCAGCAGCCAAGTGAGCACTGAAGCTTTCTTT.

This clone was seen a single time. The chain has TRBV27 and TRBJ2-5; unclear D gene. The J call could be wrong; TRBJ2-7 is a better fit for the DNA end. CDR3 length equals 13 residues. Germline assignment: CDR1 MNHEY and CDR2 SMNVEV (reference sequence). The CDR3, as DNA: TGTGCCAGCAGTTTAAATGCAGCCTACGAGCAGTACTTC. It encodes CASSLNAAYEQYF.

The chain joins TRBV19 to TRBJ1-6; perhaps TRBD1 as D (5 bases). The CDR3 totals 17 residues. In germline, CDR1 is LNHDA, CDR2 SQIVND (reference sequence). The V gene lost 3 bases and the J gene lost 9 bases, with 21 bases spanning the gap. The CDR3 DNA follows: TGTGCCAGTAGTATTGATAGAGGGGCAGGTGATAGTTCACCCCTCCACTTT. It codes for CASSIDRGAGDSSPLHF.

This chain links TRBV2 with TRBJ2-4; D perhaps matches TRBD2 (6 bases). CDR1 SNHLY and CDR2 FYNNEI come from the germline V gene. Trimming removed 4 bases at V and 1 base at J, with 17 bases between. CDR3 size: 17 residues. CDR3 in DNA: TGTGCCAGCAGTGGATCAACTAGCTCCGGTGCCAAAAACATTCAGTACTTC. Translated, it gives CASSGSTSSGAKNIQYF.

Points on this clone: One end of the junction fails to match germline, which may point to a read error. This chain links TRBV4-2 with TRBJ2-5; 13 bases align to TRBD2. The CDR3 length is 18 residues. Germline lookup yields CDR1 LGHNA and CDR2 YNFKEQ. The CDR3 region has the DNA TGTGCCGGCAGCCAAGATCCGGGACTAGCGGGGACCGGAGAGACCCAGTACTTC. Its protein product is CAGSQDPGLAGTGETQYF.

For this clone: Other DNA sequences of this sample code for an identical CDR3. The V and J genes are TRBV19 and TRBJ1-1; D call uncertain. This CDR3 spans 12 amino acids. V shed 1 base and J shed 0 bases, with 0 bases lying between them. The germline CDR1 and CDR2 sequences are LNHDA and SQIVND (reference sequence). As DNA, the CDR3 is TGTGCCAGTAGTATAGTGAACACTGAAGCTTTCTTT. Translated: CASSIVNTEAFF.

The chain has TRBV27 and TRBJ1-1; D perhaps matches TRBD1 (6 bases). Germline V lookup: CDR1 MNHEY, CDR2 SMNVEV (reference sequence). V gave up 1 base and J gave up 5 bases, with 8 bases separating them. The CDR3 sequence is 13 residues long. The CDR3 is CASSLLGATEAFF. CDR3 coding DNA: TGTGCCAGCAGTTTATTGGGGGCTACTGAAGCTTTCTTT.

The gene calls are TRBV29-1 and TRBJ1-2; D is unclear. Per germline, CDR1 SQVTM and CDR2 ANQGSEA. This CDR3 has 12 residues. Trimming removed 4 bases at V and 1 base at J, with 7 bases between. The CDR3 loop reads CSVVSNNYGYTF. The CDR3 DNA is TGCAGCGTTGTCTCAAATAACTATGGCTACACCTTC. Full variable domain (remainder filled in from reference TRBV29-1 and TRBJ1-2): SAVISQKPSRDICQRGTSLTIQCQVDSQVTMMFWYRQQPGQSLTLIATANQGSEATYESGFVIDKFPISRPNLTFSTLTVSNMSPEDSSIYLCSVVSNNYGYTFGSGTRLTVV.

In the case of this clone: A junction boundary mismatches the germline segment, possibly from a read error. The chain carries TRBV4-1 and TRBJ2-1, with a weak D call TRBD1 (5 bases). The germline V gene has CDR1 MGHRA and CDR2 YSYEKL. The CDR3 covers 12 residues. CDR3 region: CASSQVGAAPFF. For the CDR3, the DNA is TGCGCCAGCAGTCAAGTAGGGGCAGCACCGTTCTTC.

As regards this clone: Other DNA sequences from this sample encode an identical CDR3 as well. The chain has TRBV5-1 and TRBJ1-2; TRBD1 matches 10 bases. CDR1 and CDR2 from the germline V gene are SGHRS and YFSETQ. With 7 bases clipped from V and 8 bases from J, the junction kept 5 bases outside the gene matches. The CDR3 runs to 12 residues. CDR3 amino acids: CASWTGGQGYTF. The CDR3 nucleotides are TGCGCCAGCTGGACAGGGGGGCAGGGCTACACCTTC.

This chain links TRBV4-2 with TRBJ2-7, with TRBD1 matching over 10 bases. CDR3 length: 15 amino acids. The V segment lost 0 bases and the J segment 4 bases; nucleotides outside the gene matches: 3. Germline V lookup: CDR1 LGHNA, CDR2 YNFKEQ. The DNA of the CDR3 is TGTGCCAGCAGCCAAGAGGGACAGGGGTTATACGAGCAGTACTTC. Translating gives CASSQEGQGLYEQYF.

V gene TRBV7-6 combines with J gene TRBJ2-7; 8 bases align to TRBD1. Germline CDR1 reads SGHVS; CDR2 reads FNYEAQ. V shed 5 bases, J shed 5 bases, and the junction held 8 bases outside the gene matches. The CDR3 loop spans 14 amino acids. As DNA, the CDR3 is TGTGCCAGCAGCACGACAGGGGCTTGGAACGAGCAGTACTTC. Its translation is CASSTTGAWNEQYF.

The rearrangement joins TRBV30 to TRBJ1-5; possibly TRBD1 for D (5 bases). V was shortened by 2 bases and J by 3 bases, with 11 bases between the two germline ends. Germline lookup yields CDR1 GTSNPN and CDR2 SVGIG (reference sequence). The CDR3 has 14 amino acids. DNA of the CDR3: TGTGCCTGGAGTCAGGGTATGGCCAATCAGCCCCAGCATTTT. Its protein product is CAWSQGMANQPQHF.

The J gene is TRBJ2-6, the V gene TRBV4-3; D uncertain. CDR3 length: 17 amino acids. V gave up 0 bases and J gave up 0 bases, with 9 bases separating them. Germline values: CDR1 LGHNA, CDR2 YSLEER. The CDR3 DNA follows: TGCGCCAGCAGCCAAGATTCTCTCTCCTCTGGGGCCAACGTCCTGACTTTC. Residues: CASSQDSLSSGANVLTF.